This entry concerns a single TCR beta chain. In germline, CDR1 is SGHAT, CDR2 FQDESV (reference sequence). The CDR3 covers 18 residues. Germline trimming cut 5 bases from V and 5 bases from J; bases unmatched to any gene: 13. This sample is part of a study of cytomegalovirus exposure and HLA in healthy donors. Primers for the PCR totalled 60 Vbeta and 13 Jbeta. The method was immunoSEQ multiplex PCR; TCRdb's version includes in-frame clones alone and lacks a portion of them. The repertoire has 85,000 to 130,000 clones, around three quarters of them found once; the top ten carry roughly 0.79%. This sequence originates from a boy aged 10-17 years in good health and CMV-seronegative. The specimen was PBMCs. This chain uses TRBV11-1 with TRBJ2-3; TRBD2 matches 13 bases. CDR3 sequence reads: CASSPRFTSGGARDTQYF. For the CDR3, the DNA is TGTGCCAGCAGCCCCCGGTTTACTAGCGGGGGGGCAAGAGATACGCAGTATTTT.